This TCR beta chain originates from a study of response to subunit inactivated influenza vaccine. Broader study findings: Every seasonal influenza vaccination brings in few new T cells, the authors suggested.

Between the trimmed V and J ends, which lost 10 bases and 5 bases, there was a span of 14 bases. This CDR3 has 12 amino acids. The germline gives CDR1 SGHTA, CDR2 FQGNSA. Comments on this clonotype: The antigen remains unidentified.

TCRdb passed the RT-PCR reads through MiXCR, listing each CDR3 protein once. The repertoire holds approximately 490,000 distinct CDR3 sequences, 6.5% to 8% seen once, with around 14% in the top ten. The chain links TRBV7-2 to TRBJ2-5, with D tentatively TRBD2 (6 bases). The clonotype originates from a man aged 50-75 years who received an inactivated influenza vaccine. Sequences were derived from PBMCs from blood, sampled less than 25 months after vaccination. The CDR3 loop reads CATSGRRETQYF. The DNA of the CDR3 is TGTGCCACTTCCGGGAGAAGGGAGACCCAGTACTTC.